Listed below are T cell receptor beta chains from one sample, sequenced in a study of early T cells in non-severe SARS-CoV-2 infection. TCRdb analysed the 5' RACE reads with MiXCR anew, one entry per CDR3 protein. The table records nearly 70,000 distinct CDR3 sequences, 3.5% to 6% of them present only once. This sample comprised whole blood, obtained at baseline. These receptors were taken from an adult who was a healthcare worker with PCR-confirmed SARS-CoV-2 infection or an uninfected control (not recorded which). The donor label of this sample is uncertain. Each CDR3 is given with its conserved first and last residue. Fields, in order: D gene, clone size, V gene, J gene, CDR3 length, CDR3 DNA, CDR3 protein. The D gene is left open where the match is weak. Clone size is not always given. Where it is, it says once, few, many or a class for expanded clones.

.	few	TRBV7-2	TRBJ1-2	12	TGTGCCAGCAGCTGGGGGGCACAAGGCTACACCTTC	CASSWGAQGYTF
.	medium-sized	TRBV20-1	TRBJ1-5	14	TGCAGTGCTACGAAGACAGGCCTTGGTCAGCCCCAGCATTTT	CSATKTGLGQPQHF
.	many	TRBV28	TRBJ1-3	14	TGTGCCAGCAGTTTAGAGCGTCCTGGAAACACCATATATTTT	CASSLERPGNTIYF
TRBD1	many	TRBV29-1	TRBJ1-1	13	TGCAGCCTAAGACAGGGAAGGGACACTGAAGCTTTCTTT	CSLRQGRDTEAFF
TRBD1	many	TRBV12-3/TRBV12-4	TRBJ1-6	13	TGTGCCAGCATCTTGACAGGGGGTTCACCCCTCCACTTT	CASILTGGSPLHF
TRBD1	few	TRBV6-5	TRBJ1-6	17	TGTGCCAGCAGTTACTCGCCCGGACAGGCCTATAATTCACCCCTCCACTTT	CASSYSPGQAYNSPLHF
TRBD1	few	TRBV6-6	TRBJ1-2	15	TGTGCCAGCAGCCTCCGGACAGGTTCGTCTTATGGCTACACCTTC	CASSLRTGSSYGYTF
TRBD1	few	TRBV10-3	TRBJ1-3	13	TGTGCCATCAGGGACAGGGCTGGAAACACCATATATTTT	CAIRDRAGNTIYF
.	.	TRBV29-1	TRBJ2-6	13	TGCAGCGTTGCAAATTCTGGGGCCAACGTCCTGACTTTC	CSVANSGANVLTF
TRBD1	many	TRBV29-1	TRBJ1-1	13	TGCAGCGTTACCGGGACAGTGAACACTGAAGCTTTCTTT	CSVTGTVNTEAFF
.	many	TRBV11-2	TRBJ2-7	13	TGTGCCAGCAGCTTCAGCGCACAGGGCGAGCAGTACTTC	CASSFSAQGEQYF
.	few	TRBV11-2	TRBJ2-7	15	TGTGCCAGCAGCCCCACCCCTGACATTTCCTACGAGCAGTACTTC	CASSPTPDISYEQYF
.	.	TRBV7-7	TRBJ2-5	14	TGTGCTAGCAGCGGATCAGGGCTAGCGGAGACCCAGTACTTC	CASSGSGLAETQYF
TRBD1	few	TRBV27	TRBJ1-1	15	TGTGCCAGCAGGGAGACAGGGACTAAGAACACTGAAGCTTTCTTT	CASRETGTKNTEAFF
.	few	TRBV6-2/TRBV6-3	TRBJ2-5	14	TGTGCCAGCAGTCCCAGACAGGCCCAAGAGACCCAGTACTTC	CASSPRQAQETQYF
.	.	TRBV28	TRBJ1-1	16	TGTGCCAGCAGTCCCACCAACTCGTGGGGAGGCACTGAAGCTTTCTTT	CASSPTNSWGGTEAFF
TRBD2	many	TRBV20-1	TRBJ2-3	16	TGCAGTGCTAGCCGACTAGCGGGGGGGAGCACAGATACGCAGTATTTT	CSASRLAGGSTDTQYF
.	many	TRBV7-8	TRBJ2-2	14	TGTGCCAGCAGCTTAGACCGAAACACCGGGGAGCTGTTTTTT	CASSLDRNTGELFF
.	many	TRBV6-1	TRBJ1-5	17	TGTGCCAGCAGTGATGGTTCGATGTCTATAGTCAATCAGCCCCAGCATTTT	CASSDGSMSIVNQPQHF
TRBD1	many	TRBV10-3	TRBJ2-1	15	TGTGCCATCAGTGAGGGACAGGGACGGTTCAATGAGCAGTTCTTC	CAISEGQGRFNEQFF
.	many	TRBV9	TRBJ1-5	15	TGTGCCAGCAGCGTAGCGGGGCTTGACGGGCAGCCCCAGCATTTT	CASSVAGLDGQPQHF
.	many	TRBV7-9	TRBJ2-2	12	TGTGCCAGCAGCTCAGGGACCGGGGAGCTGTTTTTT	CASSSGTGELFF
TRBD1	few	TRBV5-1	TRBJ2-2	19	TGCGCCAGCGGATGGAGGATTCGAATGGGACAGCAGAACACCGGGGAGCTGTTTTTT	CASGWRIRMGQQNTGELFF
TRBD2	many	TRBV12-3/TRBV12-4	TRBJ2-5	16	TGTGCCAGCAGTTCCCGCGGGGGGAGGTTTATAGAGACCCAGTACTTC	CASSSRGGRFIETQYF
.	few	TRBV18	TRBJ1-5	15	TGTGCCAGCTCACCTCTACAGGATAGCAATCAGCCCCAGCATTTT	CASSPLQDSNQPQHF
.	few	TRBV20-1	TRBJ2-7	14	TGCAGTGCTAGACCCGGGGACCAGTCCTACGAGCAGTACTTC	CSARPGDQSYEQYF
TRBD2	many	TRBV10-1	TRBJ2-1	16	TGCGCCAGCAGTGGAGTAAGCGGGGGGGCCCTCAATGAGCAGTTCTTC	CASSGVSGGALNEQFF
TRBD2	few	TRBV7-2	TRBJ2-2	15	TGTGCCAGCAGGGGGGGGACTAGCGTCACCGGGGAGCTGTTTTTT	CASRGGTSVTGELFF
TRBD2	.	TRBV7-2	TRBJ2-3	15	TGTGCCAGCAGCTTATCAGCGGGGGCGCCCGATACGCAGTATTTT	CASSLSAGAPDTQYF
.	many	TRBV12-3/TRBV12-4	TRBJ2-3	17	TGTGCCAGCAGTTTAGCGGTGAGGGGGTTCCACACAGATACGCAGTATTTT	CASSLAVRGFHTDTQYF
.	few	TRBV9	TRBJ2-3	13	TGTGCCAGCAGCGTTACCTTCACAGATACGCAGTATTTT	CASSVTFTDTQYF
.	many	TRBV12-5	TRBJ2-1	16	TGTGCTAGTGGTCGTGGGACACCGGACTCCTACAATGAGCAGTTCTTC	CASGRGTPDSYNEQFF